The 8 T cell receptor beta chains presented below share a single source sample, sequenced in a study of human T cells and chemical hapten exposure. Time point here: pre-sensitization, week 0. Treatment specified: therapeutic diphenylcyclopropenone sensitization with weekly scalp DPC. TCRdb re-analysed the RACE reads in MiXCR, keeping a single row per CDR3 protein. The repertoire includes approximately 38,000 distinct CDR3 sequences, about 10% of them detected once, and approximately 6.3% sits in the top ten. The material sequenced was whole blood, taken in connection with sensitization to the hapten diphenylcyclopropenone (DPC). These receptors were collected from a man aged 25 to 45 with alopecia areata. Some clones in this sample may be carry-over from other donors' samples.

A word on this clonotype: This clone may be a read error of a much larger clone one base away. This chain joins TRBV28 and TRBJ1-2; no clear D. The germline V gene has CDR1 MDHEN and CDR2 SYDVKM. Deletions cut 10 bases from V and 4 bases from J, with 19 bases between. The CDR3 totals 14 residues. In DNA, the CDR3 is TGTGCCACCATCCGGACGGCAAAAATCTATGGCTACACCTTC. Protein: CATIRTAKIYGYTF.

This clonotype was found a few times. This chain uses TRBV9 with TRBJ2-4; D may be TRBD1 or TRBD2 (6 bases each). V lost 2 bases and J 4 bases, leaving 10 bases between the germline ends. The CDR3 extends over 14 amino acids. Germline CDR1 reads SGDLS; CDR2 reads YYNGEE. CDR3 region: CASSVGGTKNIQYF. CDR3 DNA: TGTGCCAGCAGCGTTGGCGGGACAAAAAACATTCAGTACTTC.

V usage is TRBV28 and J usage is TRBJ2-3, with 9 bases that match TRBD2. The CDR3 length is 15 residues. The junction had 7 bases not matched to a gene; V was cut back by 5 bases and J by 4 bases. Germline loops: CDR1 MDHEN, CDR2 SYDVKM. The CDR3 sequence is CASSRSGRGSDTQYF. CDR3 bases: TGTGCCAGCAGTCGTAGCGGGAGAGGCTCAGATACGCAGTATTTT.

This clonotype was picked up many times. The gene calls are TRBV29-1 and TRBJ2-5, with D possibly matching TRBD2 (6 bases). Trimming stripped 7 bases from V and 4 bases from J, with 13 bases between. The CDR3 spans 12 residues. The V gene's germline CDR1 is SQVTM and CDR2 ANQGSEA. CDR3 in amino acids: CSAGGVVETQYF. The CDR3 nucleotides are TGCAGCGCCGGCGGGGTTGTAGAGACCCAGTACTTC.

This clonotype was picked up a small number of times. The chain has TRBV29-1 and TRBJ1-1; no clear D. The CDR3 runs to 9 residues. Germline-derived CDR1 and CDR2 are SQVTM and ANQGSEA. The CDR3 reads CMAGEEAFF. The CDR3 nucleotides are TGCATGGCCGGGGAGGAAGCTTTCTTT. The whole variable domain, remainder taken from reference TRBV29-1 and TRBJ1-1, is SAVISQKPSRDICQRGTSLTIQCQVDSQVTMMFWYRQQPGQSLTLIATANQGSEATYESGFVIDKFPISRPNLTFSTLTVSNMSPEDSSIYLCMAGEEAFFGQGTRLTVV.

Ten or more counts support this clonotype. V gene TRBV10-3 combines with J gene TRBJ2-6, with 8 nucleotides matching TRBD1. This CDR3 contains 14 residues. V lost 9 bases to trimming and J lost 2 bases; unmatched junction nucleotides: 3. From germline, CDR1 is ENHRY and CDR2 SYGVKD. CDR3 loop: CAIMTGAGANVLTF. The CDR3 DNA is TGTGCCATAATGACAGGGGCTGGGGCCAACGTCCTGACTTTC.

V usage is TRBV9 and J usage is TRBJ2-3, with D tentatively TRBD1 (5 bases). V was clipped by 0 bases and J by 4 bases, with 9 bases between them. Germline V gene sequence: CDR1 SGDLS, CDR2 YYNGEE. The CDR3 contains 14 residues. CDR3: CASSVAFRADTQYF. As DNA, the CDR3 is TGTGCCAGCAGCGTAGCTTTCAGGGCAGATACGCAGTATTTT.

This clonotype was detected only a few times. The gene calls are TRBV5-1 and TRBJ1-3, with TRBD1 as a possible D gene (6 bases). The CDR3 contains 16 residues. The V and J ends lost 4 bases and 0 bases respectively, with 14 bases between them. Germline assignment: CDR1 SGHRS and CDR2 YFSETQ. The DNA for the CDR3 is TGCGCCAGCAGCCACCGATCAGGGGACTCTGGAAACACCATATATTTT. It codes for CASSHRSGDSGNTIYF.